These T cell receptor beta chains were read from a single sample in a study of response to subunit inactivated influenza vaccine. Each CDR3 protein gets one entry after TCRdb re-called the RT-PCR reads with MiXCR. Found here are 700,000 to 900,000 distinct CDR3 sequences, 21% of them singletons; the top ten hold 10%. The sequenced sample was PBMCs from blood, obtained about 5 days after vaccination. The receptors were sampled from a man aged 50-60 years who received an inactivated influenza vaccine. Each CDR3 is given with its conserved first and last residue. The D gene is left open where the match is weak. The size field is filled for only some rows; it gives once, few, many or a size class.

-,TRBJ1-2,TRBV6-1,TRBD1,TGTGCCAGCAGGGACAGGGGCCCTTATGGCTACACCTTC,CASRDRGPYGYTF
-,TRBJ2-1,TRBV5-8,TRBD2,TGTGCCAGCAGCTCCCTTGTGTTAGCGGGTTTAAATGAGCAGTTCTTC,CASSSLVLAGLNEQFF
few,TRBJ2-1,TRBV20-1,-,TGCAGTGCTAGAGATCCTCCAGGGTTTCACAATGAGCAGTTCTTC,CSARDPPGFHNEQFF
few,TRBJ1-2,TRBV4-1,TRBD1,TGCGCCAGCAGCCACTTAGTGGGACAGGAGTATGGCTACACCTTC,CASSHLVGQEYGYTF
many,TRBJ2-7,TRBV20-1,TRBD2,TGCAGTGCTAAGAAAAGTAGCGGGATCCACGAGCAGTACTTC,CSAKKSSGIHEQYF
few,TRBJ2-3,TRBV7-9,TRBD1,TGTGCCAGCATCCATGGGACAGGGGTGACAGATACGCAGTATTTT,CASIHGTGVTDTQYF
few,TRBJ2-2,TRBV29-1,TRBD1,TGCAGCGTTGTGTTCACAGGGGGCAATTTTTATCCCGGGGAGCTGTTTTTT,CSVVFTGGNFYPGELFF
few,TRBJ2-4,TRBV5-1,-,TGCGCCAGCAGCTTGGATCTTTCATTAGCCAAAAACATTCAGTACTTC,CASSLDLSLAKNIQYF
few,TRBJ2-2,TRBV5-1,TRBD2,TGCGCCAGCAGCTTCCTAGCGGGAGTTGGCACCGGGGAGCTGTTTTTT,CASSFLAGVGTGELFF
-,TRBJ1-4,TRBV20-1,-,TGCAGTGCTACGACCCACCTGGGTGAAAAACTGTTTTTT,CSATTHLGEKLFF
-,TRBJ2-3,TRBV7-9,-,TGTGCCAGCAGCACGGGGACGTTCGATACGCAGTATTTT,CASSTGTFDTQYF
few,TRBJ1-2,TRBV6-5,-,TGTGCCAGCAGTTACTCGTTGGGGTCCGGTGGCTACACCTTC,CASSYSLGSGGYTF
-,TRBJ2-3,TRBV20-1,TRBD1,TGCAGTGCTAGAAGGGACAGGGGAGGATCCACAGATACGCAGTATTTT,CSARRDRGGSTDTQYF
-,TRBJ1-2,TRBV7-9,-,TGTGCCAGCAGCAACACGGACAGCCATGGCTACACCTTC,CASSNTDSHGYTF
-,TRBJ2-7,TRBV7-9,TRBD1,TGTGCCAGCAGCCCCTCGGGACAGGGGGTCGAAGAGCAGTACTTC,CASSPSGQGVEEQYF
few,TRBJ2-1,TRBV6-2/TRBV6-3,-,TGTGCCAGCAGTTACTCGCTGTCCCTACCTGGCAATGAGCAGTTCTTC,CASSYSLSLPGNEQFF
many,TRBJ1-5,TRBV7-8,-,TGTGCCAGCAGCGCGGACGGGTTCTACTGGCCCCAGCATTTT,CASSADGFYWPQHF
few,TRBJ2-3,TRBV6-1,-,TGTGCCAGCAGGGCAGGGACGAGGACAGATACGCAGTATTTT,CASRAGTRTDTQYF
-,TRBJ2-7,TRBV6-5,-,TGTGCCAGCAATTCCTACACCACCCAGGCCTACGAGCAGTACTTC,CASNSYTTQAYEQYF
few,TRBJ2-1,TRBV7-9,-,TGTGCCAGCAGCTTAGGTCCGGGCCTGAATGAGCAGTTCTTC,CASSLGPGLNEQFF
-,TRBJ2-7,TRBV28,-,TGTGCCAGCAGTTTTCAGGGGTTCGCCTACGAGCAGTACTTC,CASSFQGFAYEQYF
-,TRBJ2-5,TRBV20-1,-,TGCAGTGCTAGACTGGACGTGCCCGAGACCCAGTACTTC,CSARLDVPETQYF
-,TRBJ2-7,TRBV28,-,TGTGCCAGCAGTTTAGGGGGCGCGGTAGCCTACGAGCAGTACTTC,CASSLGGAVAYEQYF
-,TRBJ2-3,TRBV20-1,TRBD2,TGCAGTGCTACAGGGCTAGCGGGGGGGTTCACAGATACGCAGTATTTT,CSATGLAGGFTDTQYF
-,TRBJ2-7,TRBV7-2,TRBD1,TGTGCCAGCAGCTACGGGACAGGCGGTATCGACGAGCAGTACTTC,CASSYGTGGIDEQYF
-,TRBJ2-5,TRBV3-1,-,TGTGCCAGCAGCCAGCTAGAGACCCAGTACTTC,CASSQLETQYF
-,TRBJ1-5,TRBV4-1,-,TGCGCCAGCAGCCAAGAGGGGGGATCCCAGCCCCAGCATTTT,CASSQEGGSQPQHF
few,TRBJ2-3,TRBV7-2,TRBD1,TGTGCCAGCAGTCTAGGGGGGACAGGGCTAGCAGATACGCAGTATTTT,CASSLGGTGLADTQYF
few,TRBJ2-7,TRBV29-1,TRBD2,TGCAGCGTTGGATGGTCTAGCGGACCCTACGAGCAGTACTTC,CSVGWSSGPYEQYF
-,TRBJ1-2,TRBV12-3/TRBV12-4,-,TGTGCCAGCAGTCGGGAGGGAGCGGGATTATATGGCTACACCTTC,CASSREGAGLYGYTF
few,TRBJ1-5,TRBV7-2,-,TGTGCCAGCAGCTTAGCAGGCCAGGGATTTCAGCCCCAGCATTTT,CASSLAGQGFQPQHF
-,TRBJ2-1,TRBV20-1,TRBD2,TGCAGTGCAGCTAGCGGGGGAGACAATGAGCAGTTCTTC,CSAASGGDNEQFF
few,TRBJ2-1,TRBV7-3,TRBD2,TGTGCCAGCAGCCCAATGGGCGGGGGATACAATGAGCAGTTCTTC,CASSPMGGGYNEQFF
-,TRBJ2-7,TRBV15,TRBD2,TGTGCCACCAGCAGAGCTCGACTAGCCTCCAATGGGGGGGAGCAGTACTTC,CATSRARLASNGGEQYF
many,TRBJ1-2,TRBV12-3/TRBV12-4,-,TGTGCCAGCAGCATAGGACTTCAGGGGTATGGCTACACCTTC,CASSIGLQGYGYTF
once,TRBJ2-2,TRBV7-3,TRBD1,TGTGCCAGCAGTTTGGGACAGGGTTCGGTCGGGGAGCTGTTTTTT,CASSLGQGSVGELFF
few,TRBJ2-7,TRBV6-2/TRBV6-3,TRBD1,TGTGCCAGCAGTTACGCCCTCGGGGACAGGTCCCGGAAAGACGAGCAGTACTTC,CASSYALGDRSRKDEQYF
-,TRBJ2-7,TRBV27,TRBD1,TGTGCCAGCAGTTTATCGAGACAGGGGGCCCTTTACGAGCAGTACTTC,CASSLSRQGALYEQYF
-,TRBJ1-4,TRBV7-9,-,TGTGCCAGCAGCTTAGTGGGGCGAGGAGATGAAAAACTGTTTTTT,CASSLVGRGDEKLFF
-,TRBJ2-5,TRBV10-3,-,TGTGCCATCAGTGAGTCTGGCAGCCAAGAGACCCAGTACTTC,CAISESGSQETQYF
-,TRBJ2-5,TRBV4-3,TRBD2,TGCGCCAGCAGCCATCAGGGCGGGGGGGATCAAGAGACCCAGTACTTC,CASSHQGGGDQETQYF
few,TRBJ2-7,TRBV2,TRBD1,TGTGCCAGCAAAGAGAGGGGGCTCCAATCCTACGAGCAGTACTTC,CASKERGLQSYEQYF
-,TRBJ2-7,TRBV25-1,-,TGTGCCAGCAGTGAAGGGGAATTTGACGAGCAGTACTTC,CASSEGEFDEQYF
-,TRBJ2-1,TRBV7-2,TRBD2,TGTGCCAGCAGCTTCCGGGAGGAAGGTGAGCAGTTCTTC,CASSFREEGEQFF
few,TRBJ1-3,TRBV7-3,-,TGTGCCAGCTCAACCGCTGGGAAGGGTGGTGGAAACACCATATATTTT,CASSTAGKGGGNTIYF
-,TRBJ1-2,TRBV4-1,-,TGCGCCAGCAGCGGGGGGGGCGGCCGGGAAGGCTACACCTTC,CASSGGGGREGYTF
few,TRBJ2-7,TRBV20-1,-,TGCAGTGCTAGAGGGCTAAACTCCTACGAGCAGTACTTC,CSARGLNSYEQYF
-,TRBJ2-2,TRBV3-1,TRBD2,TGTGCCAGCAGCCCGGGGACTAGCGGGGTCGGGGAGCTGTTTTTT,CASSPGTSGVGELFF
-,TRBJ2-3,TRBV5-1,TRBD2,TGCGCCAGCAGCAGAAGTAGCGGGGCGCACACAGATACGCAGTATTTT,CASSRSSGAHTDTQYF
-,TRBJ2-7,TRBV4-3,-,TGCGCCAGCAGCCCCTCCGTTGGGGCAGGCGCCTACGAGCAGTACTTC,CASSPSVGAGAYEQYF
few,TRBJ2-1,TRBV28,TRBD2,TGTGCCAGCAGTTTGTGGCTAGCGGGAGAGAATGAGCAGTTCTTC,CASSLWLAGENEQFF
-,TRBJ2-5,TRBV20-1,-,TGCAGTGCTAGAGAAAGCCGGACTGGGCAAGAGACCCAGTACTTC,CSARESRTGQETQYF
-,TRBJ2-3,TRBV7-6,-,TGTGCCAGCAGCTTAGGACGGCAGGGCACAGATACGCAGTATTTT,CASSLGRQGTDTQYF
-,TRBJ2-3,TRBV20-1,-,TGCAGTGCTAGAGATCTACGGGGGTCACGCACAGATACGCAGTATTTT,CSARDLRGSRTDTQYF
few,TRBJ2-5,TRBV5-1,TRBD2,TGCGCCAGCAGCTTAAGCGGGGCGGTGGAGACCCAGTACTTC,CASSLSGAVETQYF
few,TRBJ2-7,TRBV7-4,TRBD1,TGTGCCAGCAGCCCAAAACGGGACAGGGGGCTGGGGGAGCAGTACTTC,CASSPKRDRGLGEQYF
-,TRBJ2-3,TRBV20-1,TRBD2,TGCAGTGCTAGAGACTGGCGGGAGGCCGCGGGCACAGATACGCAGTATTTT,CSARDWREAAGTDTQYF
few,TRBJ1-2,TRBV3-1,TRBD1,TGTGCCAGCAAAGGGGGCACTTCTGGCTACACCTTC,CASKGGTSGYTF
-,TRBJ2-7,TRBV20-1,TRBD2,TGCAGTGCTAGTGGACTAGCGAATTCCTACGAGCAGTACTTC,CSASGLANSYEQYF